Below are 19 T cell receptor beta chains sequenced from a single sample in a study of human T cells and chemical hapten exposure. Time point specified: patch test 1, 2 weeks after DPC sensitization. The treatment here: therapeutic diphenylcyclopropenone sensitization with weekly scalp DPC. TCRdb re-called the RACE reads with MiXCR, one entry per CDR3 protein. The sample gives roughly 190,000 distinct CDR3 sequences, around 22% of which show up once; under 7% is in the top ten. This specimen consisted of whole blood, obtained in connection with sensitization to the hapten diphenylcyclopropenone (DPC). Receptor source: a woman aged 45-59 years with alopecia areata. Some clones in this sample may be carry-over from other donors' samples.

This clonotype was counted a few times. The chain recombines TRBV20-1 with TRBJ2-5; 8 bases align to TRBD2. The CDR3 is 15 amino acids. Trimming cost V 0 bases and J 4 bases; bases outside gene matches: 7. CDR1 and CDR2 from the germline V gene are DFQATT and SNEGSKA (reference sequence). CDR3: CSARDSRGGLETQYF. The CDR3 DNA is TGCAGTGCTAGAGATAGTCGGGGGGGCTTAGAGACCCAGTACTTC.

The sample holds a few counts of this clonotype. The chain combines TRBV5-1 with TRBJ1-1; D gene uncertain. V lost 0 bases to trimming and J lost 6 bases, with 12 bases between them. The CDR3 covers 14 residues. CDR1 SGHRS and CDR2 YFSETQ come from the germline V gene. The CDR3 sequence: CASSLEGSIAEAFF. In DNA form, the CDR3 reads TGCGCCAGCAGCTTGGAAGGGTCGATCGCTGAAGCTTTCTTT.

The DNA for the CDR3 is TGCGCCAGCAGCTTGGGGGCGCGGGAGGCTGAGCAGTTCTTC. Its protein product is CASSLGAREAEQFF. The chain uses TRBV5-1 and TRBJ2-1; 8 bases match TRBD2. The V segment lost 0 bases and the J segment 9 bases; nucleotides outside the gene matches: 5. The CDR3 spans 14 residues. Germline lookup yields CDR1 SGHRS and CDR2 YFSETQ.

A few counts support this clonotype. The rearrangement links TRBV11-2 to TRBJ2-2; possibly TRBD1 or TRBD2 for D (5 bases each). The CDR3 is 17 amino acids. Between the trimmed V and J ends, which lost 6 bases and 2 bases, there was a span of 19 bases. Germline V gives CDR1 SGHAT, CDR2 FQNNGV. In DNA form, the CDR3 reads TGTGCCAGCAGAACGGGACCTATGGGGGTTAACACCGGGGAGCTGTTTTTT. Translation: CASRTGPMGVNTGELFF. Drawing the rest from reference TRBV11-2 and TRBJ2-2, the complete variable domain is EAGVAQSPRYKIIEKRQSVAFWCNPISGHATLYWYQQILGQGPKLLIQFQNNGVVDDSQLPKDRFSAERLKGVDSTLKIQPAKLEDSAVYLCASRTGPMGVNTGELFFGEGSRLTVL.

This clonotype was seen only a few times. The chain employs TRBV9 and TRBJ1-5; tentatively, D is TRBD1 (6 bases). This CDR3 contains 14 residues. Germline V CDR1 and CDR2: SGDLS, YYNGEE. Trimming cost V 3 bases and J 4 bases, with 11 bases left between them. In nucleotides, the CDR3 is TGTGCCAGCAGCGACGGGACAACTAATCAGCCCCAGCATTTT. Translating gives CASSDGTTNQPQHF.

This clonotype was detected only a few times. The CDR3 DNA reads TGTGCCATCAGTGAAGGTTCGTCCTACGAGCAGTACTTC. Translating it yields CAISEGSSYEQYF. V and J are TRBV10-3 and TRBJ2-7; D is uncertain. CDR1 ENHRY and CDR2 SYGVKD come from the germline V gene. This CDR3 spans 13 amino acids. The V gene lost 3 bases and the J gene lost 1 base, with 7 bases spanning the gap.

This clonotype was detected a few times. The chain carries TRBV3-1 and TRBJ2-5, with D tentatively TRBD2 (5 bases). CDR3 length: 17 residues. V was pared by 1 base and J by 2 bases, with 17 bases between. CDR1 and CDR2 (germline): LGHDT, YNNKEL (reference sequence). CDR3 sequence: CASSQVWSGIVQETQYF. CDR3 in DNA: TGTGCCAGCAGCCAAGTTTGGAGCGGAATAGTTCAAGAGACCCAGTACTTC.

V is TRBV7-2 and J is TRBJ2-2; D uncertain. Germline V CDR1 and CDR2: SGHTA, FQGNSA. This CDR3 region has 13 residues. The germline V and J ends were trimmed by 5 bases and 7 bases, with 11 bases remaining between them. The CDR3 protein is CASSKRTDGELFF. DNA for the CDR3: TGTGCCAGCAGCAAACGGACGGACGGGGAGCTGTTTTTT.

The sample holds a few counts of this clonotype. The gene calls are TRBV7-7 and TRBJ2-5; maybe TRBD1 (7 bases). This CDR3 is 16 amino acids long. Deletions cut 5 bases from V and 3 bases from J, with 19 bases between. Per the germline V gene, CDR1 is SSHAT and CDR2 is FNYEAQ (reference sequence). CDR3 in amino acids: CASSRLVQGGEETQYF. The CDR3 region has the DNA TGTGCCAGCAGCCGATTAGTCCAGGGGGGAGAAGAGACCCAGTACTTC.

In its sample, this clonotype was seen a few times. The chain employs TRBV6-6 and TRBJ2-2, with unresolved D. The CDR3 loop spans 14 amino acids. Germline-derived CDR1 and CDR2 are MNHNY and SVGAGI (reference sequence). V shed 6 bases and J shed 0 bases, with 8 bases lying between them. The CDR3 here is CASRIRPNTGELFF. The CDR3 DNA is TGTGCCAGCAGAATTAGGCCGAACACCGGGGAGCTGTTTTTT.

The genes are TRBV13 and TRBJ2-7; 12 nucleotides align to TRBD2. The germline V gene encodes CDR1 PRHDT and CDR2 FYEKMQ (reference sequence). The CDR3 extends over 15 amino acids. Trimming at V came to 5 bases and at J to 4 bases, leaving 6 bases not matched to a gene. CDR3 sequence reads: CASSTRLAGAYEQYF. The CDR3 DNA is TGTGCCAGCAGCACCCGACTAGCGGGAGCTTACGAGCAGTACTTC.

This clonotype was seen a few times. CDR3 region: CASSSIDLVNTGELFF. CDR3 coding DNA: TGTGCCAGCAGTTCGATAGATCTGGTGAACACCGGGGAGCTGTTTTTT. The V call is TRBV5-6, the J call TRBJ2-2; D remains unclear. This CDR3 has 16 amino acids. V lost 5 bases to trimming and J lost 1 base, with 15 bases between them. Looked up from germline, CDR1 is SGHDT and CDR2 is YYEEEE.

J is TRBJ2-7 and V is TRBV4-1; tentatively, D is TRBD1 (6 bases). The CDR3 has 13 residues. Germline values: CDR1 MGHRA, CDR2 YSYEKL. Between the trimmed V and J ends, which lost 2 bases and 6 bases, there was a span of 11 bases. The CDR3 reads CASSQIPRGEQYF. CDR3 coding DNA: TGCGCCAGCAGCCAAATCCCCAGGGGCGAGCAGTACTTC.

The chain uses TRBV10-3 and TRBJ2-3, with 11 bases matching TRBD1. The J segment lost 3 bases and the V segment lost 8 bases, leaving 7 bases of the junction unmatched. The CDR3 extends over 15 amino acids. Germline V lookup: CDR1 ENHRY, CDR2 SYGVKD. As DNA, the CDR3 is TGTGCCATCGGTTGGACAGGGGGCTGGACAGATACGCAGTATTTT. Its protein product is CAIGWTGGWTDTQYF.

The chain joins TRBV5-1 to TRBJ2-3; TRBD2 aligns across 10 bases. V lost 4 bases, J lost 4 bases, and 9 bases stayed unmatched. The CDR3 is 16 residues long. In germline, CDR1 is SGHRS, CDR2 YFSETQ. This CDR3 reads CASSPQGAGGPDTQYF. CDR3 DNA sequence: TGCGCCAGCAGCCCCCAGGGAGCGGGAGGGCCAGATACGCAGTATTTT.

V and J are TRBV7-2 and TRBJ2-4; TRBD2 aligns across 9 bases. Germline assignment: CDR1 SGHTA and CDR2 FQGNSA. This CDR3 spans 16 amino acids. Losses at the gene ends were 1 base for V and 6 bases for J; bases not matched to a gene: 7. The DNA for the CDR3 is TGTGCCAGCAGCTTAGATCAAGCGGGAGGAGGAAACATTCAGTACTTC. Translating it yields CASSLDQAGGGNIQYF.

This clonotype has more than one count but fewer than ten. The chain has TRBV11-2 and TRBJ2-1, with D perhaps matching TRBD2 (5 bases). Trimming stripped 5 bases from V and 1 base from J, with 12 bases between. The germline gives CDR1 SGHAT, CDR2 FQNNGV. The CDR3 is 15 residues long. In DNA form, the CDR3 reads TGTGCCAGCAGCAATGGACTGAATTCCTACAATGAGCAGTTCTTC. This sequence encodes CASSNGLNSYNEQFF. The whole variable domain, filled in from reference TRBV11-2 and TRBJ2-1, reads EAGVAQSPRYKIIEKRQSVAFWCNPISGHATLYWYQQILGQGPKLLIQFQNNGVVDDSQLPKDRFSAERLKGVDSTLKIQPAKLEDSAVYLCASSNGLNSYNEQFFGPGTRLTVL.

The V gene is TRBV3-1, the J gene TRBJ2-1; 10 bases align to TRBD2. Looked up from germline, CDR1 is LGHDT and CDR2 is YNNKEL (reference sequence). V trimming: 4 bases; J trimming: 8 bases; junction bases outside the gene matches: 8. The CDR3 is 15 residues long. This chain's CDR3 is CASSLGLAGAYEQFF. The CDR3 region has the DNA TGTGCCAGCAGCCTCGGTCTAGCGGGAGCCTATGAGCAGTTCTTC.

The V call is TRBV29-1, the J call TRBJ2-3; TRBD1 is a possible D gene (5 bases). Germline-derived CDR1 and CDR2 are SQVTM and ANQGSEA. Deletions cut 4 bases from V and 2 bases from J, with 10 bases between. The CDR3 is made up of 13 amino acids. CDR3 loop: CSVAQGPTDTQYF. The CDR3 bases are TGCAGCGTTGCCCAGGGCCCCACAGATACGCAGTATTTT.